This TCR beta chain was profiled in a study of human thymus T cells. The study, taken as a whole, reports: Apparent skewing of V and J gene usage characterized both thymic and blood repertoires.

Immunologically healthy infants in Finland undergoing congenital heart defect surgery were the donors. Only four of the eight donors provided an approximately 0.45-1 mL blood sample. Profiling relied on immunoSEQ multiplex PCR, and the TCRdb table lists in-frame clones only, not all of them. This table has under 70,000 clones, 94% appearing once. Trimming took off 4 bases at V and 5 bases at J, with 12 bases between the two ends. Germline V gene lookup returns CDR1 LNHDA and CDR2 SQIVND (reference sequence). This CDR3 region has 15 residues. About this clone itself: Its antigen remains unknown.

What was sequenced was blood. The receptor was derived from a boy under two years old with a congenital heart defect but otherwise immunologically healthy. The V gene is TRBV19, the J gene TRBJ1-6; D perhaps matches TRBD1 (6 bases). CDR3 DNA sequence: TGTGCCAGTAGTACCCGGGACACGGATAATTCACCCCTCCACTTT. It yields the protein CASSTRDTDNSPLHF.